These 17 T cell receptor beta chains were sequenced from one sample in a study of Graves' ophthalmopathy and Graves' hyperthyroidism. Amplified material comprised TCR beta CDR3 regions derived from RNA transcripts. The workflow started with a first-round RT-PCR run with HTBI primers and then moved on to a second-round multiplex PCR. One entry per CDR3 protein, called by TCRdb with MiXCR from the multiplex PCR reads. The data contain 300,000 to 500,000 distinct CDR3 sequences, less than 20% of them singletons. Material for sequencing was peripheral blood. The receptor source for this set is a woman younger than 30 with stable Graves' hyperthyroidism.

The chain couples TRBV18 to TRBJ2-6, with no clear D. The CDR3 length is 14 residues. The ends were cut back, 4 bases at V and 1 base at J, with 5 bases in the middle. Germline V gene lookup returns CDR1 KGHSH and CDR2 LQKENI. DNA for the CDR3: TGTGCCAGCTCACGGGATTCTGGGGCCAACGTCCTGACTTTC. Translation: CASSRDSGANVLTF.

This clonotype showed up many times. CDR3 DNA: TGTGCCAGCAGCCAAGAGATGGGAGCGGGCCAAGAGACCCAGTACTTC. Translating gives CASSQEMGAGQETQYF. The chain combines TRBV4-2 with TRBJ2-5, with D possibly TRBD2 on 6 matching bases. In germline, CDR1 is LGHNA, CDR2 YNFKEQ. V was trimmed by 0 bases and J by 1 base, leaving 12 bases between them. The CDR3 extends over 16 amino acids.

This clonotype was counted many times. V gene TRBV6-5 combines with J gene TRBJ2-2; 10 nucleotides align to TRBD2. The CDR3 has 15 amino acids. CDR1 and CDR2 (germline): MNHEY, SVGAGI. With V trimmed by 4 bases and J by 5 bases, 4 bases remained unmatched. The CDR3 DNA follows: TGTGCCAGCAGTTCAAGCGGGGGGGCGACCGGGGAGCTGTTTTTT. It yields the protein CASSSSGGATGELFF.

This clonotype was detected many times. V is TRBV20-1 and J is TRBJ2-5; D not certain. This CDR3 is built from 12 residues. Germline CDR1 and CDR2: DFQATT and SNEGSKA (reference sequence). V was cut by 6 bases and J by 8 bases, with 16 bases left in between. The CDR3 reads CSASVQSDTQYF. CDR3 in DNA: TGCAGTGCGTCGGTCCAGAGTGACACCCAGTACTTC.

The chain combines TRBV12-5 with TRBJ1-1, with D unclear. Germline CDR1 reads LGHNT; CDR2 reads FRNRAP. V was pared by 0 bases and J by 5 bases, with 10 bases between. The CDR3 is 14 residues long. The chain's CDR3 is CASGLVIESTEAFF. CDR3 DNA: TGTGCTAGTGGTTTGGTAATCGAGAGTACTGAAGCTTTCTTT.

This clonotype was seen many times. The rearrangement joins TRBV7-8 to TRBJ1-6; possibly TRBD1 for D (6 bases). This CDR3 spans 15 amino acids. V gave up 2 bases and J gave up 6 bases, with 11 bases separating them. CDR1 and CDR2 from the germline V gene are SGHVS and FQNEAQ. DNA of the CDR3: TGTGCCAGCAGCTTAAACAGGGACCTTAATTCACCCCTCCACTTT. Its protein product is CASSLNRDLNSPLHF.

This clonotype has ten or more counts. The chain has TRBV24-1 and TRBJ2-5; 12 nucleotides line up with TRBD1. The CDR3 is 15 residues long. The ends lost 7 bases at V and 4 bases at J; junction bases unmatched: 6. Per germline, CDR1 KGHDR and CDR2 SFDVKD. CDR3 sequence: CATSPGQGARETQYF. In nucleotides, the CDR3 is TGTGCCACCAGCCCGGGACAGGGGGCTCGAGAGACCCAGTACTTC.

This clonotype came up many times. The genes are TRBV4-1 and TRBJ1-1, with D unclear. V lost 0 bases and J 1 base, leaving 12 bases between the germline ends. CDR3 length: 16 residues. Germline assignment: CDR1 MGHRA and CDR2 YSYEKL. CDR3 nucleotides: TGCGCCAGCAGCCAAGATAGGGCTCAACGGAACACTGAAGCTTTCTTT. Translating it yields CASSQDRAQRNTEAFF.

At least ten counts were recorded for this clonotype. The chain employs TRBV29-1 and TRBJ1-1; D possibly corresponds to TRBD1 (6 bases). CDR1 SQVTM and CDR2 ANQGSEA come from the germline V gene. The CDR3 has 16 amino acids. V shed 1 base and J shed 2 bases, with 17 bases lying between them. CDR3 bases: TGCAGCGTTGAAGCCCTCTACAGGGCACGAAACACTGAAGCTTTCTTT. It specifies CSVEALYRARNTEAFF.

This clonotype was seen ten or more times. The chain has TRBV19 and TRBJ1-2, with TRBD1 as a possible D gene (6 bases). Germline assignment: CDR1 LNHDA and CDR2 SQIVND (reference sequence). V was cut by 6 bases and J by 4 bases, with 12 bases left in between. There are 13 residues in the CDR3. CDR3: CASRTGVIYGYTF. The DNA for the CDR3 is TGTGCCAGTAGGACAGGAGTGATCTATGGCTACACCTTC.

This clonotype was counted ten times or more. CDR3 in amino acids: CASSLGGLGDETQHF. The CDR3 DNA reads TGTGCCAGCAGTTTGGGGGGACTGGGGGACGAGACCCAGCATTTT. This rearrangement joins TRBV12-3 or TRBV12-4 to TRBJ1-5, with D possibly TRBD1 on 5 matching bases. Trimming took 3 bases from V and 11 from J, leaving 20 bases between them. The CDR3 covers 15 residues.

This clonotype was recorded at least ten times. The V call is TRBV4-1, the J call TRBJ2-7, with D possibly TRBD2 on 6 matching bases. Trimming cost V 1 base and J 0 bases, with 13 bases left between them. The CDR3 totals 16 residues. Germline-derived CDR1 and CDR2 are MGHRA and YSYEKL. CDR3 DNA sequence: TGCGCCAGCAGCCAAGGGGGAGGCGGATTCTCCTACGAGCAGTACTTC. Amino acid sequence: CASSQGGGGFSYEQYF.

This clonotype appeared many times. This chain links TRBV20-1 with TRBJ1-1; no reliable D call. Trimming pared 7 bases from V and 5 bases from J, leaving 11 bases between. This CDR3 is built from 11 residues. Per the germline V gene, CDR1 is DFQATT and CDR2 is SNEGSKA (reference sequence). The CDR3 DNA is TGCAGTGGCGCGCGGGATACTGAAGCTTTCTTT. This encodes CSGARDTEAFF.

This clonotype was detected many times. The rearrangement links TRBV27 to TRBJ1-2; D might be TRBD1 (5 bases). This CDR3 comprises 14 residues. Germline-derived CDR1 and CDR2 are MNHEY and SMNVEV (reference sequence). Trimming left V 0 bases short and J 4 bases short, with 9 bases between. The CDR3 DNA is TGTGCCAGCAGTTTATCTCCGACAGCCTATGGCTACACCTTC. Translating it yields CASSLSPTAYGYTF.

The gene calls are TRBV20-1 and TRBJ2-7, with 7 nucleotides matching TRBD2. The ends lost 0 bases at V and 4 bases at J; junction bases unmatched: 6. From germline, CDR1 is DFQATT and CDR2 SNEGSKA (reference sequence). The CDR3 length is 14 residues. The CDR3 sequence: CSARDAGRKYEQYF. CDR3 coding DNA: TGCAGTGCTAGAGACGCCGGGAGGAAGTACGAGCAGTACTTC.

This clonotype was seen ten or more times. The chain carries TRBV6-2 or TRBV6-3 and TRBJ1-1, with 7 bases identical to TRBD1. From germline, CDR1 is MNHEY and CDR2 SVGEGT. The CDR3 extends over 13 amino acids. Germline trimming cut 2 bases from V and 6 bases from J; bases unmatched to any gene: 3. The CDR3 region has the DNA TGTGCCAGCAGTTACGGGGGACAGCCTGAAGCTTTCTTT. Encoded protein: CASSYGGQPEAFF.

This clonotype was detected many times. The chain has TRBV20-1 and TRBJ1-2, with 7 positions matching TRBD1. The germline V gene has CDR1 DFQATT and CDR2 SNEGSKA (reference sequence). The CDR3 covers 15 residues. J was trimmed by 3 bases and V by 1 base; bases with no gene match: 8. CDR3 sequence reads: CSARGQTGEDYGYTF. The CDR3 nucleotides read TGCAGTGCTAGAGGCCAAACAGGGGAGGACTATGGCTACACCTTC.